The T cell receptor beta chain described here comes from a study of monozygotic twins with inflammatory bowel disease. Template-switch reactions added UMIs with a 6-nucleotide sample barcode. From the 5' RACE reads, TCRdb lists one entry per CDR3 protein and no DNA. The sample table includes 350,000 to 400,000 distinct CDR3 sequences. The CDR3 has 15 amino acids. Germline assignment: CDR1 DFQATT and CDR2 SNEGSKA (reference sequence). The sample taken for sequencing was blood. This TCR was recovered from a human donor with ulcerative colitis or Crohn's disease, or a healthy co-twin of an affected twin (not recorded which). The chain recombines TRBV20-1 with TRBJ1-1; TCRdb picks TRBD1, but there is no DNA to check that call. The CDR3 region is CSAVSTGVGHTEAFF.